This T cell receptor beta chain was identified during a study of blood T cell repertoires in COVID-19. This CDR3 comprises 14 residues. Germline CDR1 reads WSHSY; CDR2 reads SAAADI. V shed 6 bases and J 0 bases; nucleotides not matched to a gene: 5. Original analysis: Reference gene primer amplification gave estimated nucleated cell counts. Method: immunoSEQ multiplex PCR; TCRdb's copy keeps in-frame clones and lacks some. Clone size and the V and J calls come from that table; the DNA yielded D and trimming. The sample includes roughly 230,000 clones, over 70% seen only once; the top ten take roughly 30%.

The TCR sequence derives from a man aged 40-49 years with acute or convalescent COVID-19. The chain employs TRBV10-2 and TRBJ2-7; TRBD2 aligns across 7 bases. Sequencing input: peripheral blood. The CDR3 bases are TGCGCCAGCAGATCTAGCGGCCTCTCCTACGAGCAGTACTTC. It specifies CASRSSGLSYEQYF.